This entry lists 18 T cell receptor beta chains sequenced from one sample in a study of shared clonotypes between healthy human individuals. The table came from immunoSEQ multiplex PCR; TCRdb's copy has only in-frame clones and leaves some out. In the table there are about 470,000 clones, roughly three quarters of which are singletons. Material: PBMCs. The receptors here all came from a woman in her 40s in good health. Some clones in this sample may be carry-over from other donors' samples.

In nucleotides, the CDR3 is TGCGCCAGCAGGCCACCCTCTACAGGGAATAACTATGGCTACACCTTC. Its protein is CASRPPSTGNNYGYTF. The V and J genes are TRBV5-1 and TRBJ1-2, with D tentatively TRBD1 (6 bases). Trimming removed 5 bases from V and 1 base from J, with 18 bases in between. The CDR3 covers 16 residues. Germline V gene data show CDR1 as SGHRS and CDR2 as YFSETQ.

This chain links TRBV2 with TRBJ1-5; TRBD1 matches 9 bases. CDR1 and CDR2 from the germline V gene are SNHLY and FYNNEI. This CDR3 has 14 amino acids. Trimming removed 6 bases from V and 13 bases from J; junction bases left unmatched: 13. CDR3 in amino acids: CASREQGASSSQHF. DNA for the CDR3: TGTGCCAGCAGAGAACAGGGGGCCTCCTCGTCTCAGCATTTT.

For this clone: Other nucleotide sequences from this sample produce the same CDR3. The V gene is TRBV6-5, the J gene TRBJ2-7, with 7 nucleotides matching TRBD1. The germline CDR1 and CDR2 sequences are MNHEY and SVGAGI. The CDR3 extends over 12 amino acids. V was clipped by 5 bases and J by 5 bases; unmatched bases: 3. CDR3 loop: CASSPRGNEQYF. CDR3 bases: TGTGCCAGCAGTCCCAGGGGGAACGAGCAGTACTTC.

The chain joins TRBV7-9 to TRBJ1-2; no reliable D call. V was clipped by 4 bases and J by 4 bases, with 10 bases between them. Germline CDR1 reads SEHNR; CDR2 reads FQNEAQ (reference sequence). The CDR3 loop spans 13 amino acids. CDR3 in DNA: TGTGCCAGCAGCTCCTCAGTTGGCTATGGCTACACCTTC. This translates into CASSSSVGYGYTF.

The chain employs TRBV29-1 and TRBJ2-1, with TRBD2 matching 8 bases. The CDR3 consists of 14 residues. V shed 1 base, J shed 6 bases, and the junction held 5 bases outside the gene matches. Germline CDR1 SQVTM, CDR2 ANQGSEA. This CDR3 reads CSVEGGGRRNEQFF. CDR3 coding DNA: TGCAGCGTTGAAGGCGGGGGGCGACGCAATGAGCAGTTCTTC.

The chain links TRBV19 to TRBJ1-2, with TRBD1 matching 7 bases. With V trimmed by 7 bases and J by 6 bases, 8 bases remained unmatched. Germline assignment: CDR1 LNHDA and CDR2 SQIVND (reference sequence). This CDR3 has 13 amino acids. This CDR3 is CASTLWQGDGYTF. In nucleotides, the CDR3 is TGTGCCAGTACCCTATGGCAGGGGGATGGCTACACCTTC. Full variable domain (missing parts from reference TRBV19 and TRBJ1-2): DGGITQSPKYLFRKEGQNVTLSCEQNLNHDAMYWYRQDPGQGLRLIYYSQIVNDFQKGDIAEGYSVSREKKESFPLTVTSAQKNPTAFYLCASTLWQGDGYTFGSGTRLTVV.

The chain links TRBV5-5 to TRBJ2-3; 9 bases fit TRBD1. The V and J ends lost 4 bases and 3 bases, in that order; junction bases with no gene match: 3. The germline CDR1 and CDR2 sequences are SGHKS and YYEKEE (reference sequence). The CDR3 runs to 14 residues. CDR3 sequence: CASSHGQGTDTQYF. CDR3 coding DNA: TGTGCCAGCAGCCACGGACAGGGGACAGATACGCAGTATTTT.

For this clone: This likely traces to a read error, being one base from a far larger clone. The chain combines TRBV5-4 with TRBJ2-7, with D possibly matching TRBD2 (6 bases). The CDR3 consists of 15 residues. Per the germline V gene, CDR1 is SGHNT and CDR2 is YYREEE (reference sequence). In nucleotides, the CDR3 is TGTGCCAGCAGCTTAGGCGGGGCGAGCTCCTACGAGCAGCACTTC. Residues: CASSLGGASSYEQHF.

The J gene is TRBJ2-2, the V gene TRBV7-3; 8 nucleotides agree with TRBD2. Germline V gene data show CDR1 as SGHTA and CDR2 as FQGTGA. V lost 5 bases to trimming and J lost 2 bases; unmatched junction nucleotides: 7. The CDR3 runs to 16 residues. In DNA, the CDR3 is TGTGCCAGCAGCCGAAGCGGGGGTCCTAACACCGGGGAGCTGTTTTTT. Its protein is CASSRSGGPNTGELFF. The full variable domain, with the rest looked up from reference TRBV7-3 and TRBJ2-2, is GAGVSQTPSNKVTEKGKYVELRCDPISGHTALYWYRQSLGQGPEFLIYFQGTGAADDSGLPNDRFFAVRPEGSVSTLKIQRTERGDSAVYLCASSRSGGPNTGELFFGEGSRLTVL.

A single count supports this clone. The chain combines TRBV28 with TRBJ2-7; TRBD2 agrees at 9 bases. The CDR3 has 11 amino acids. Germline CDR1 and CDR2: MDHEN and SYDVKM. The trim removed 9 bases at V and 3 bases at J, leaving 0 bases unmatched. DNA of the CDR3: TGTGCCAGTAGCGGGAGCTACGAGCAGTACTTC. As protein: CASSGSYEQYF.

CDR3 loop: CASSTLLQVANTGELFF. CDR3 sequence (DNA): TGTGCCAGCAGCACACTTCTCCAGGTCGCGAACACCGGGGAGCTGTTTTTT. The J gene is TRBJ2-2, the V gene TRBV7-7; D is ambiguous. Germline V gene data show CDR1 as SSHAT and CDR2 as FNYEAQ (reference sequence). The CDR3 is 17 residues long. V was clipped by 5 bases and J by 0 bases, with 16 bases between them.

This chain uses TRBV6-4 with TRBJ2-1; TRBD2 aligns across 12 bases. The germline V gene has CDR1 MRHNA and CDR2 SNTAGT. The CDR3 is 15 residues long. V shed 6 bases, J shed 8 bases, and the junction held 8 bases outside the gene matches. As DNA, the CDR3 is TGTGCCAGCAGCCCCTCATGGACTAGCGGGGATGAGCAGTTCTTC. This encodes CASSPSWTSGDEQFF.

The chain is built from TRBV18 and TRBJ1-2, with 8 nucleotides matching TRBD1. The CDR3 spans 14 residues. J gave up 2 bases and V 5 bases, and 4 bases lay outside the gene matches. Germline CDR1 KGHSH, CDR2 LQKENI. CDR3 nucleotides: TGTGCCAGCTCAGTGGGACAGGAGAACTATGGCTACACCTTC. Encoded protein: CASSVGQENYGYTF.

This clone was recorded a few times. This chain joins TRBV5-4 and TRBJ2-3, with 7 bases that match TRBD2. The J segment lost 4 bases and the V segment lost 0 bases, leaving 5 bases of the junction unmatched. This CDR3 has 15 residues. Germline loops: CDR1 SGHNT, CDR2 YYREEE (reference sequence). CDR3 protein: CASSLGGGRADTQYF. For the CDR3, the DNA is TGTGCCAGCAGCTTGGGGGGCGGGAGAGCAGATACGCAGTATTTT.

The CDR3 is CASSSKLGAYNEQFF. The CDR3 DNA reads TGTGCCAGCAGCTCCAAGTTGGGAGCCTACAATGAGCAGTTCTTC. This chain uses TRBV5-4 with TRBJ2-1, with D possibly matching TRBD2 (5 bases). This CDR3 has 15 amino acids. The V end lost 3 bases, the J end lost 2 bases, and 12 bases lay between the germline ends. Germline assignment: CDR1 SGHNT and CDR2 YYREEE (reference sequence).

The J gene is TRBJ2-1, the V gene TRBV7-2; 9 bases map to TRBD2. Germline CDR1 SGHTA, CDR2 FQGNSA. J was trimmed by 4 bases and V by 1 base; bases with no gene match: 8. There are 17 residues in the CDR3. CDR3 residues: CASSLVGLASGYNEQFF. The CDR3 DNA reads as TGTGCCAGCAGCTTAGTGGGACTAGCATCGGGGTACAATGAGCAGTTCTTC.

The chain is built from TRBV10-3 and TRBJ1-1; no firm D call. This CDR3 region has 14 residues. Trimming removed 7 bases from V and 1 base from J, with 13 bases in between. CDR1 is ENHRY and CDR2 is SYGVKD in the germline V gene. The CDR3 DNA sequence: TGTGCCATCAAGGCGAGGGATACGAACACTGAAGCTTTCTTT. It translates to CAIKARDTNTEAFF.

This chain uses TRBV28 with TRBJ2-1; TRBD2 aligns across 13 bases. V dropped 5 bases and J dropped 0; count of bases not matched to a gene: 10. The CDR3 contains 19 residues. Germline CDR1 reads MDHEN; CDR2 reads SYDVKM. The CDR3 spells CASSITGTSGASSYNEQFF. The CDR3 region has the DNA TGTGCCAGCAGTATCACCGGGACTAGCGGGGCCAGCTCCTACAATGAGCAGTTCTTC. Complete variable domain (other parts from reference TRBV28 and TRBJ2-1): DVKVTQSSRYLVKRTGEKVFLECVQDMDHENMFWYRQDPGLGLRLIYFSYDVKMKEKGDIPEGYSVSREKKERFSLILESASTNQTSMYLCASSITGTSGASSYNEQFFGPGTRLTVL.